This paragraph reports one T cell receptor beta chain. This entry is derived from a study of a mutant IDH1 vaccine in newly diagnosed glioma. Study details: Before enrollment, patients got radiotherapy alone, temozolomide alone, or mostly the combination.

Data came from immunoSEQ multiplex PCR; TCRdb stores just in-frame clones and leaves some out. The sample has around 15,000 clones, 80% to 90% seen once. Time point reported: baseline, week 1 (first vaccination visit). The treatment denotes: pre-vaccination baseline after standard-of-care therapy. The clonotype was recovered from a woman aged 40 to 49 with glioma. Some clones in this sample may be carry-over from other donors' samples. The sample here was PBMCs, taken from a glioma patient treated with radiotherapy, temozolomide or both.

The CDR3 region is CASTLSRGNYGYTF. As DNA, the CDR3 is TGTGCCAGCACACTCTCCAGGGGAAACTATGGCTACACCTTC. This chain joins TRBV19 and TRBJ1-2, with a possible D match to TRBD1 (6 bases). Per germline, CDR1 LNHDA and CDR2 SQIVND (reference sequence). The CDR3 extends over 14 amino acids. V lost 9 bases to trimming and J lost 2 bases, with 16 bases between them.